This T cell receptor beta chain was identified during a study of blood T cell repertoires in COVID-19. Study information: The analysed material was cDNA or gDNA that came from T cells, B-cell-depleted T cells, or PBMCs.

This CDR3 is 13 amino acids long. Trimming took off 0 bases at V and 6 bases at J, with 7 bases between the two ends. Germline V gene lookup returns CDR1 KGHDR and CDR2 SFDVKD. This clone was seen only once. In terms of age and location, participants ranged from roughly 18 to 95 years and lived in approximately 26 US areas. Two negative PCRs, clearance, or symptom resolution were required of recovered Cohort 3 donors. Sequenced by immunoSEQ multiplex PCR; TCRdb stores in-frame clones only, minus some. The sample includes 320,000 or so clones, roughly nine tenths of them seen just once. The sequence was collected from a woman in her thirties who had recovered from COVID-19. The sample comprised PBMCs or T cells enriched from blood (not recorded which). The rearrangement uses TRBV24-1 and TRBJ1-2, with D perhaps TRBD1 (5 bases). The CDR3 DNA is TGTGCCACCAGTGATTTGGGACAAAATGGCTACACCTTC. It is translated as CATSDLGQNGYTF.